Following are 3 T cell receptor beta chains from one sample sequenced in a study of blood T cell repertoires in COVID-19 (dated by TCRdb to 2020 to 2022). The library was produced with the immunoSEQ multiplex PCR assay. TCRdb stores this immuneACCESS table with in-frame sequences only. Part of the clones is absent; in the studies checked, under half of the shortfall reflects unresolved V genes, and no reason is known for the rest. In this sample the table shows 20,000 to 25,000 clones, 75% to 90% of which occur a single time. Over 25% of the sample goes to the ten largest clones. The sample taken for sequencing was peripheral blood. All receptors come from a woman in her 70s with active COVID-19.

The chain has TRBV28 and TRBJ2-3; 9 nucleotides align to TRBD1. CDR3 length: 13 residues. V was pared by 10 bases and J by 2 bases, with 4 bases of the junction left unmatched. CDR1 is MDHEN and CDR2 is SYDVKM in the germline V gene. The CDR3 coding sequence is TGTGCCATCCGGGACAGGGTCACAGATACGCAGTATTTT. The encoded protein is CAIRDRVTDTQYF.

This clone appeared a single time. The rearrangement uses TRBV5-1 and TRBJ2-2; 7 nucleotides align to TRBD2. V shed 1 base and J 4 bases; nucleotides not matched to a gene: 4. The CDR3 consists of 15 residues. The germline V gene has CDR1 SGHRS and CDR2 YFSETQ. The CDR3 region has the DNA TGCGCCAGCAGCTTGTGGAGCGGGGTCACCGGGGAGCTGTTTTTT. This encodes CASSLWSGVTGELFF.

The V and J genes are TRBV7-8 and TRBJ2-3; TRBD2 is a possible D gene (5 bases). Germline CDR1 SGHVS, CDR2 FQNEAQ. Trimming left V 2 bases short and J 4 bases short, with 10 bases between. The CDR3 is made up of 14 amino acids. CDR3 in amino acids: CASSLTRVADTQYF. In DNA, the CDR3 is TGTGCCAGCAGCTTAACGCGGGTAGCAGATACGCAGTATTTT.